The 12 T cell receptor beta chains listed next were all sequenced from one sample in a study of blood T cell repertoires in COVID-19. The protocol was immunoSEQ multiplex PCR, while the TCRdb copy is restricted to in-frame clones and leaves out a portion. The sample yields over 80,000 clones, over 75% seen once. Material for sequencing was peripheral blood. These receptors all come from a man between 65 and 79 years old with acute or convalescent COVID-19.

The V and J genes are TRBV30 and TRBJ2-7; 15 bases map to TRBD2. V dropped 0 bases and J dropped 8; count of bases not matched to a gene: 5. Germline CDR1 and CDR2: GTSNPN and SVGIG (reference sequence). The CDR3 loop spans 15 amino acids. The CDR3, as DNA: TGTGCCTGGAGTGTCAGGGGACTAGCGGGGGGTAAGCAGTACTTC. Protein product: CAWSVRGLAGGKQYF. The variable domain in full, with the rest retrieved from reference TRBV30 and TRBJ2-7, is SQTIHQWPATLVQPVGSPLSLECTVEGTSNPNLYWYRQAAGRGLQLLFYSVGIGQISSEVPQNLSASRPQDRQFILSSKKLLLSDSGFYLCAWSVRGLAGGKQYFGPGTRLTVT.

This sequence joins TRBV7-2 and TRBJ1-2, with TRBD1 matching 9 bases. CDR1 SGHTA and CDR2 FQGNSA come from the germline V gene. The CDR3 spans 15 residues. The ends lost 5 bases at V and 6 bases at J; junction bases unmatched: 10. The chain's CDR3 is CASSRGPGQGDGYTF. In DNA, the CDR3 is TGTGCCAGCAGCCGGGGGCCGGGACAGGGAGATGGCTACACCTTC.

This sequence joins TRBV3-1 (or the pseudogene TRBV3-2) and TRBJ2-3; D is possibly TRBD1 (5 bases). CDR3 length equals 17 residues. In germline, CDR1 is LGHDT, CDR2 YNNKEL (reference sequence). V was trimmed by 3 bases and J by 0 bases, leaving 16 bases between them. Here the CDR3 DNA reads TGTGCCAGCAGCCAGATCCAGGGAAAATCTAGCACAGATACGCAGTATTTT. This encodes CASSQIQGKSSTDTQYF.

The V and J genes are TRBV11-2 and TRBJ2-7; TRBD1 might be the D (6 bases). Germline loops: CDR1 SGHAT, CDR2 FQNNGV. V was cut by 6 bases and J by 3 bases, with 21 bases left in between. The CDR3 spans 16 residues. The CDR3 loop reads CASSSPKGVSRYEQYF. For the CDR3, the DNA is TGTGCCAGCAGTTCTCCCAAGGGGGTTTCCCGCTACGAGCAGTACTTC. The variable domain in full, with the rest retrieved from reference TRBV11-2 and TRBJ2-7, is EAGVAQSPRYKIIEKRQSVAFWCNPISGHATLYWYQQILGQGPKLLIQFQNNGVVDDSQLPKDRFSAERLKGVDSTLKIQPAKLEDSAVYLCASSSPKGVSRYEQYFGPGTRLTVT.

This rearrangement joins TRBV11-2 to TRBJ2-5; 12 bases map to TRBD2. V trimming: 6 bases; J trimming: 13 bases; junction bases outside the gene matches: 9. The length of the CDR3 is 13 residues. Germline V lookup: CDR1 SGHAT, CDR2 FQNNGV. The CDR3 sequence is CASRGLAGNARYF. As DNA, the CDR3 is TGTGCCAGCAGAGGACTAGCGGGGAACGCCAGGTACTTC.

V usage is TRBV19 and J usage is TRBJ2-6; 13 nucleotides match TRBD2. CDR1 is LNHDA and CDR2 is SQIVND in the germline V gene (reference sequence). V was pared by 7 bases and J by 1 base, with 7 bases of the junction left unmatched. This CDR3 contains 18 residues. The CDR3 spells CASTPPGLAGSGANVLTF. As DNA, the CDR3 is TGTGCCAGTACTCCGCCGGGACTAGCGGGGTCTGGGGCCAACGTCCTGACTTTC.

The CDR3: CASSPRRTENNQPQHF. The CDR3 DNA follows: TGTGCCAGCTCACCACGACGAACAGAAAACAATCAGCCCCAGCATTTT. The V call is TRBV18, the J call TRBJ1-5; D ambiguous. V dropped 1 base and J dropped 3 bases, with 13 bases sitting between them. CDR1 is KGHSH, CDR2 LQKENI, per germline. The CDR3 totals 16 residues.

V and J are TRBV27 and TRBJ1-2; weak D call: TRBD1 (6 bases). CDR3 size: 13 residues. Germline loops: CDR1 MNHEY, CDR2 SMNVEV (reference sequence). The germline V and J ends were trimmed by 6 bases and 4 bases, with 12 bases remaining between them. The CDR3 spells CASRPTGLYGYTF. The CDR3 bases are TGTGCCAGCAGACCGACAGGACTCTATGGCTACACCTTC.

Here the CDR3 reads CASSRPISGGADTQYF. DNA of the CDR3: TGTGCCAGCAGCCGTCCAATATCAGGCGGGGCAGATACGCAGTATTTT. The J gene is TRBJ2-3, the V gene TRBV28; D is possibly TRBD2 (6 bases). This CDR3 is 16 amino acids long. Trimming took 6 bases from V and 4 from J, leaving 20 bases between them. Germline assignment: CDR1 MDHEN and CDR2 SYDVKM.

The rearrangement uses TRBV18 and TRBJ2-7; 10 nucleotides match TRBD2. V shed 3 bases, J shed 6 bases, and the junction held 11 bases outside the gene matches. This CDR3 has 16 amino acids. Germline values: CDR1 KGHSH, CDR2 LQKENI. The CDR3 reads CASSPQRGGMKGEQYF. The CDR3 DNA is TGTGCCAGCTCACCCCAGCGGGGGGGCATGAAAGGCGAGCAGTACTTC.

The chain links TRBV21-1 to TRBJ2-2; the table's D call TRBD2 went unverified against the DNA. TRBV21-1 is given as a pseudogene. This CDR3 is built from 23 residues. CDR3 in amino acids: CASSPFRDRKLAGGIADTGELFF. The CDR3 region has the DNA TGTGCCAGCAGTCCGTTCCGGGACCGAAAACTAGCGGGAGGGATCGCGGACACCGGGGAGCTGTTTTTT.

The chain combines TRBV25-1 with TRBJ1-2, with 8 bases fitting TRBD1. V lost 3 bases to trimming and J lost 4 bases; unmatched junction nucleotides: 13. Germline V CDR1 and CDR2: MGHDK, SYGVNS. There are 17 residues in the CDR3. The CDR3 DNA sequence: TGTGCCAGCAGTGAGTTGAATAGGGGACAGGCCTTCTATGGCTACACCTTC. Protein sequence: CASSELNRGQAFYGYTF.